This T cell receptor (beta chain) was recorded in a study of regulatory T cells in long-lasting Graves disease. Regarding the study as a whole: The number of shared public clonotypes was higher in persistent patients (approximately 3,000) than new patients (just over 950). Patients with persistent Graves' had lower TCR diversity than newly diagnosed patients. It was in persistent disease that TRBV28, TRBJ1-2 and TRBJ2-5 were favored.

The CDR3 has 13 amino acids. Trimming cost V 3 bases and J 7 bases, with 12 bases left between them. Germline-derived CDR1 and CDR2 are DFQATT and SNEGSKA (reference sequence). Time point in this sample: newly diagnosed GD, antithyroid drugs for less than 3 months. Researchers made the TCR library from RNA that was extracted from PBMCs. This clonotype was detected ten times or more. What it binds is not known. iRepertoire HTBI primers and Arm-PCR of CDR3 regions built TCR beta libraries. From the multiplex PCR reads, TCRdb called clonotypes with MiXCR, one entry per CDR3 protein. The sample carries 550,000 to 650,000 distinct CDR3 sequences, roughly 15% recorded once. The data also belong to a second study, concerning T cells in Graves' hyperthyroidism and ophthalmopathy.

Here the sequenced sample was peripheral blood mononuclear cells (PBMCs), taken at new diagnosis, from a patient treated with antithyroid drugs. The chain has TRBV20-1 and TRBJ1-4, with no clear D. This receptor was obtained from a man aged 18-30 years with Graves disease. This chain's CDR3 is CSASPRQVEKLFF. In DNA form, the CDR3 reads TGCAGTGCTAGCCCCCGGCAGGTTGAAAAACTGTTTTTT.